This T cell receptor (beta chain) appears in the sequencing data of a study of Ad26.COV2.S vaccination and SARS-CoV-2 variants. Trimming pared 4 bases from V and 0 bases from J, leaving 13 bases between. This CDR3 is built from 16 residues. Germline V gene lookup returns CDR1 SGHRS and CDR2 YFSETQ. The protocol was immunoSEQ multiplex PCR, while the TCRdb copy is restricted to in-frame clones and leaves out a portion. The sample holds about 180,000 clones, 87% seen once. General observations from the study: Post-vaccination spike-specific CD8+ and CD4+ T cell responses reportedly had substantial breadth. Non-spike TCR breadth did not differ much between vaccine and placebo recipients. Analyses of TCR breadth and depth may have underestimated total T cell responses.

About this clone itself: Its target is unknown.

This clonotype was sampled from a human donor who had recovered from COVID-19. Sequences were derived from peripheral blood, sampled after recovery from COVID-19. The V gene is TRBV5-1, the J gene TRBJ1-4; D gene uncertain. The CDR3 spells CASSRRGVTTNEKLFF. The CDR3, as DNA: TGCGCCAGCAGCCGGCGGGGAGTCACAACTAATGAAAAACTGTTTTTT. Drawing the rest from reference TRBV5-1 and TRBJ1-4, the complete variable domain is KAGVTQTPRYLIKTRGQQVTLSCSPISGHRSVSWYQQTPGQGLQFLFEYFSETQRNKGNFPGRFSGRQFSNSRSEMNVSTLELGDSALYLCASSRRGVTTNEKLFFGSGTQLSVL.